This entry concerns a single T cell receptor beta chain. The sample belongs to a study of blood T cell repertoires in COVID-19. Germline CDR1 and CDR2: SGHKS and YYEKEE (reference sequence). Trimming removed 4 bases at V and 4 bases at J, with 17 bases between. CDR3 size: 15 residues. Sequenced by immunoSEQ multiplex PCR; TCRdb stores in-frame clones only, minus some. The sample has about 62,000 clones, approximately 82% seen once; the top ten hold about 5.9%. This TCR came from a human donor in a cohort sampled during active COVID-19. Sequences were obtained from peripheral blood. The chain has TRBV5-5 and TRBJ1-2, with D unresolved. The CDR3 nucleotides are TGTGCCAGCAGCGTTTCCCGGCAGGAGGGCTATGGCTACACCTTC. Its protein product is CASSVSRQEGYGYTF.